This T cell receptor beta chain was found in a study of blood T cell repertoires in COVID-19. In the original analysis: Amplifying reference gene primers gave estimates of nucleated cell counts. The method was immunoSEQ multiplex PCR; TCRdb's version includes in-frame clones alone and lacks a portion of them. That table furnishes V, J and clone size, whereas the DNA furnished D and trimming. The data contain 250,000 to 350,000 clones, around 89% of them singletons. The sequencing sample was made of PBMCs or T cells enriched from blood (not recorded which). The sequence came from a woman aged 18 to 35 with acute COVID-19.

In DNA form, the CDR3 reads TGTGCCAGCTCACCACTAGCGGGAGTTTCGGGGACCCACGAGCAGTACTTC. Translation gives CASSPLAGVSGTHEQYF. The genes are TRBV18 and TRBJ2-7, with 9 bases that match TRBD2. Germline V gene lookup returns CDR1 KGHSH and CDR2 LQKENI. The CDR3 sequence is 17 residues long. V lost 1 base to trimming and J lost 5 bases; unmatched junction nucleotides: 12. Using reference TRBV18 and TRBJ2-7 for the parts outside the CDR3, the full variable domain is NAGVMQNPRHLVRRRGQEARLRCSPMKGHSHVYWYRQLPEEGLKFMVYLQKENIIDESGMPKERFSAEFPKEGPSILRIQQVVRGDSAAYFCASSPLAGVSGTHEQYFGPGTRLTVT.